Included here is one TCR beta chain sequence, with context. As yet, its antigen is unknown. A much larger clone is a single base away; this may be a read error. The data originate from a study of OX40 agonist ivuxolimab in advanced cancers. At the level of the study: Each patient was given ivuxolimab into a vein every 2 weeks, at 0.01 to 10 mg/kg. The mean age was about 61 years, ranging from 23 to 79, with 82.7% of participants male. Partial responses were recorded for three patients, including one with hepatocellular carcinoma and two with cutaneous melanoma. General observations from the study: In general, CD8+ T cells held more expanded clones than CD4+ did, on average.

Method: immunoSEQ multiplex PCR; TCRdb's copy keeps in-frame clones and lacks some. The repertoire holds around 46,000 clones, with roughly 90% as singletons. The CDR3 consists of 13 residues. The germline CDR1 and CDR2 sequences are MNHNS and SASEGT. The receptor's source is an adult with an advanced solid tumor such as melanoma, head and neck, liver or kidney cancer. Sample: CD4+ or CD8+ T cells sorted from blood, taken in a trial of the OX40 agonist ivuxolimab. The J gene is TRBJ2-1, the V gene TRBV6-1; D is perhaps TRBD1 (6 bases). CDR3 sequence: CASTWTDSNGQFF. The CDR3 nucleotides read TGTGCCAGCACCTGGACAGATTCCAATGGGCAGTTCTTC.